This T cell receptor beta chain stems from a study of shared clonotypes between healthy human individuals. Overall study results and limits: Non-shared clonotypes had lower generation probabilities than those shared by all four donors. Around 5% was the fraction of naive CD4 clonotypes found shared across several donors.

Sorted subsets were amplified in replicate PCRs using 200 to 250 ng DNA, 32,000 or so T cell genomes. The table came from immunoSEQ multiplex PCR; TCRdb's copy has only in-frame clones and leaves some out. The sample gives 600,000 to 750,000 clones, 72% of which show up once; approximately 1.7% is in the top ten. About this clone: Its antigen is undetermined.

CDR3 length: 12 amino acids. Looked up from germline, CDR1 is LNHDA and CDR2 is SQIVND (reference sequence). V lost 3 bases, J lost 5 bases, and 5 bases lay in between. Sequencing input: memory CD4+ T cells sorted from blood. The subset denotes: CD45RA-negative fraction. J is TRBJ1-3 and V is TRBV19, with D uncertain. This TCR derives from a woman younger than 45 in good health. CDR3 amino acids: CASSMVRNTIYF. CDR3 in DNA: TGTGCCAGTAGTATGGTCAGAAACACCATATATTTT.